The next 21 T cell receptor beta chains were all read from a single sample in a study of T-cell memory formation after mild COVID-19. Via MiXCR, TCRdb re-called the 5' RACE reads, giving one row per CDR3 protein. The sample gives roughly 130,000 distinct CDR3 sequences, roughly 15% of which show up once; more than 11% is in the top ten. Sequenced: PBMCs or a T cell subset sorted from them (not recorded which). The receptor source for this set is an adult woman who had mild COVID-19 (a few samples of this study predate the infection). Cell type and time point are not known.

This clonotype was seen a few times. The chain employs TRBV11-3 and TRBJ2-2; TRBD1 matches 8 bases. CDR3 length equals 13 residues. Germline values: CDR1 SGHNT, CDR2 YENEEA. The ends lost 8 bases at V and 5 bases at J; junction bases unmatched: 4. The chain's CDR3 is CASFDRGTGELFF. The CDR3 nucleotides are TGTGCCAGCTTCGACAGGGGTACCGGGGAGCTGTTTTTT.

A few counts support this clonotype. DNA of the CDR3: TGTGCCTGGAGTCCGACCGGGCGAGGATACAATGAGCAGTTCTTC. Protein sequence: CAWSPTGRGYNEQFF. The chain carries TRBV30 and TRBJ2-1, with D uncertain. Trimming cost V 2 bases and J 4 bases, with 15 bases left between them. CDR3 length equals 15 residues. The germline CDR1 and CDR2 sequences are GTSNPN and SVGIG (reference sequence).

This clonotype was detected a few times. J is TRBJ1-2 and V is TRBV4-3; D may be TRBD1 (5 bases). Germline V gene sequence: CDR1 LGHNA, CDR2 YSLEER. The CDR3 length is 15 residues. V gave up 0 bases and J gave up 8 bases, with 16 bases separating them. The CDR3: CASSQDSRELRGYTF. The CDR3 nucleotides read TGCGCCAGCAGCCAAGATAGCAGGGAATTGAGGGGCTACACCTTC.

This clonotype was picked up a small number of times. The chain has TRBV7-3 and TRBJ2-1; 10 nucleotides agree with TRBD2. CDR1 is SGHTA and CDR2 is FQGTGA in the germline V gene. V lost 5 bases and J lost 3; bases outside the gene matches: 4. The CDR3 consists of 15 residues. CDR3 region: CASSQLAGVYNEQFF. The CDR3 coding sequence is TGTGCCAGCAGCCAGCTAGCGGGAGTCTACAATGAGCAGTTCTTC.

This clonotype was observed a handful of times. The chain carries TRBV5-1 and TRBJ2-7, with D tentatively TRBD1 (7 bases). The V gene's germline CDR1 is SGHRS and CDR2 YFSETQ. The CDR3 is 16 amino acids. V lost 4 bases, J lost 2 bases, and 19 bases lay in between. The CDR3 nucleotides read TGCGCCAGCAGCCCAGGACCGGGACAGCGGGCCTACGAGCAGTACTTC. Amino acid sequence: CASSPGPGQRAYEQYF. The variable domain in full, with the rest retrieved from reference TRBV5-1 and TRBJ2-7, is KAGVTQTPRYLIKTRGQQVTLSCSPISGHRSVSWYQQTPGQGLQFLFEYFSETQRNKGNFPGRFSGRQFSNSRSEMNVSTLELGDSALYLCASSPGPGQRAYEQYFGPGTRLTVT.

The rearrangement uses TRBV4-1 and TRBJ2-7; D is unclear. V was clipped by 0 bases and J by 0 bases, with 6 bases between them. This CDR3 region has 14 residues. Per germline, CDR1 MGHRA and CDR2 YSYEKL. In DNA, the CDR3 is TGCGCCAGCAGCCAAGATCCGGGCTCCTACGAGCAGTACTTC. It codes for CASSQDPGSYEQYF.

This clonotype came up a few times. This chain joins TRBV20-1 and TRBJ1-1, with a tentative D call TRBD1 (5 bases). V was trimmed by 4 bases and J by 1 base, leaving 10 bases between them. From germline, CDR1 is DFQATT and CDR2 SNEGSKA (reference sequence). The CDR3 has 13 residues. This CDR3 reads CSAKQDGNTEAFF. The CDR3 nucleotides are TGCAGTGCTAAACAGGACGGGAACACTGAAGCTTTCTTT.

The chain couples TRBV7-9 to TRBJ2-3; D not certain. Germline lookup yields CDR1 SEHNR and CDR2 FQNEAQ (reference sequence). V lost 5 bases, J lost 7 bases, and 13 bases lay in between. The CDR3 loop spans 13 amino acids. This CDR3 is CASSPPGFNTQYF. CDR3 nucleotide sequence: TGTGCCAGCAGCCCACCTGGATTCAATACGCAGTATTTT.

This rearrangement joins TRBV21-1 to TRBJ2-1; the table gives TRBD2 as D, unverified against the DNA. TRBV21-1 is annotated as a pseudogene. The CDR3 extends over 19 amino acids. The CDR3 DNA sequence: TGTGCCAGCAGCAAAGACCGTAGGACTAGCGGGAGGGCCAAGGATGAGCAGTTCTTC. Its protein is CASSKDRRTSGRAKDEQFF.

In this sample, this clonotype turned up a few times. The gene calls are TRBV14 and TRBJ2-7; 7 bases are a match to TRBD2. Trimming took 4 bases from V and 4 from J; bases not matched to a gene: 10. Germline V gene sequence: CDR1 SGHDN, CDR2 FVKESK. This CDR3 comprises 15 residues. This chain's CDR3 is CASSPPQRGGYEQYF. CDR3 bases: TGTGCCAGCAGCCCGCCCCAGCGGGGCGGGTACGAGCAGTACTTC.

Here the CDR3 DNA reads TGCAGTGCCCCGATTCGTGGGGCAGCTAATGGCTACACCTTC. This translates into CSAPIRGAANGYTF. The rearrangement joins TRBV20-1 to TRBJ1-2, with a tentative D call TRBD1 (5 bases). The germline gives CDR1 DFQATT, CDR2 SNEGSKA (reference sequence). The length of the CDR3 is 14 residues. Between the trimmed V and J ends, which lost 6 bases and 6 bases, there was a span of 20 bases.

This clonotype appeared a few times. V gene TRBV27 combines with J gene TRBJ1-2; TRBD1 aligns across 7 bases. From germline, CDR1 is MNHEY and CDR2 SMNVEV (reference sequence). The CDR3 runs 14 residues. Trimming took 6 bases from V and 0 from J; bases not matched to a gene: 4. The CDR3 here is CASSGDSPNYGYTF. CDR3 sequence (DNA): TGTGCCAGCAGCGGGGACAGTCCTAACTATGGCTACACCTTC.

The V and J genes are TRBV30 and TRBJ2-7; D is perhaps TRBD2 (5 bases). Trimming left V 6 bases short and J 5 bases short, with 20 bases between. Germline CDR1 GTSNPN, CDR2 SVGIG (reference sequence). The length of the CDR3 is 14 residues. CDR3 sequence reads: CACSLSGGVDEQYF. CDR3 nucleotide sequence: TGTGCCTGCTCCCTATCCGGAGGTGTGGACGAGCAGTACTTC. The entire variable domain, with the rest obtained from reference TRBV30 and TRBJ2-7, is as follows: SQTIHQWPATLVQPVGSPLSLECTVEGTSNPNLYWYRQAAGRGLQLLFYSVGIGQISSEVPQNLSASRPQDRQFILSSKKLLLSDSGFYLCACSLSGGVDEQYFGPGTRLTVT.

CDR3: CSVAGHSNTDTQYF. The DNA for the CDR3 is TGCAGCGTGGCCGGACATAGTAACACAGATACGCAGTATTTT. The V gene is TRBV29-1, the J gene TRBJ2-3; the D gene is possibly TRBD1 (5 bases). V shed 6 bases and J shed 2 bases, with 15 bases lying between them. The CDR3 is 14 residues long. CDR1 is SQVTM and CDR2 is ANQGSEA in the germline V gene.

J is TRBJ1-5 and V is TRBV9, with D possibly matching TRBD1 (5 bases). Germline V gives CDR1 SGDLS, CDR2 YYNGEE. Trimming took 0 bases from V and 5 from J, leaving 9 bases between them. The CDR3 runs 14 residues. The CDR3 bases are TGTGCCAGCAGCGTAGTGATAGGGGATCAGCCCCAGCATTTT. Translation gives CASSVVIGDQPQHF.

This clonotype was counted between two and nine times. The chain uses TRBV30 and TRBJ2-7; D could derive from TRBD1 or TRBD2 (5 bases each). There are 13 residues in the CDR3. Germline V gives CDR1 GTSNPN, CDR2 SVGIG (reference sequence). With 2 bases removed from V and 7 bases from J, the gap between germline ends came to 15 bases. The CDR3 loop is CAWSPGTPGEQYF. The CDR3 nucleotides are TGTGCCTGGAGTCCCGGGACCCCAGGGGAGCAGTACTTC.

V and J are TRBV5-8 and TRBJ2-3; TRBD2 agrees at 8 bases. CDR3 length: 15 amino acids. The J segment lost 1 base and the V segment lost 2 bases, leaving 3 bases of the junction unmatched. CDR1 and CDR2 from the germline V gene are SGHTS and YDEGEE. Here the CDR3 DNA reads TGTGCCAGCAGCTTACAAGCGGGGGGCACAGATACGCAGTATTTT. As protein: CASSLQAGGTDTQYF.

The CDR3 sequence: CASAWLDISYEQYF. The CDR3 nucleotides read TGTGCCAGCGCCTGGTTGGACATATCCTACGAGCAGTACTTC. V and J are TRBV6-2 or TRBV6-3 and TRBJ2-7, with D perhaps TRBD1 (5 bases). CDR1 and CDR2 from the germline V gene are MNHEY and SVGEGT. This CDR3 comprises 14 residues. Trimming stripped 8 bases from V and 1 base from J, with 15 bases between.

This clonotype was seen more than once but under ten times. The CDR3 protein is CASSIDRLDRGTGELFF. DNA for the CDR3: TGTGCCAGTAGTATAGATCGCCTGGACAGGGGCACCGGGGAGCTGTTTTTT. The J gene is TRBJ2-2, the V gene TRBV19, with 9 nucleotides matching TRBD1. Germline trimming cut 0 bases from V and 4 bases from J; bases unmatched to any gene: 6. Germline V gene sequence: CDR1 LNHDA, CDR2 SQIVND (reference sequence). The CDR3 length is 17 residues.

This clonotype was seen ten or more times. V usage is TRBV3-1 and J usage is TRBJ2-3, with 16 bases that match TRBD2. The CDR3 is made up of 17 amino acids. Trimming at V came to 4 bases and at J to 0 bases, leaving 1 base not matched to a gene. Germline CDR1 and CDR2: LGHDT and YNNKEL (reference sequence). The chain's CDR3 is CASSRGLAGGSTDTQYF. The CDR3 DNA reads TGTGCCAGCAGCCGGGGACTAGCGGGGGGGAGCACAGATACGCAGTATTTT.

This sequence joins TRBV7-3 and TRBJ2-3, with 8 bases identical to TRBD2. This CDR3 region has 17 residues. Unmatched junction bases numbered 10, after V lost 1 base and J lost 4 bases. Germline V gene data show CDR1 as SGHTA and CDR2 as FQGTGA. The CDR3 DNA reads TGTGCCAGCAGCTTAATTCCCGGGAGGGCCGAGGCAGATACGCAGTATTTT. Protein product: CASSLIPGRAEADTQYF.